This TCR beta chain emerged from a study of T cell repertoires in cytomegalovirus infection. Study at large: In the study, CMV epitopes included recently identified HLA-C-restricted and well-studied HLA-B-restricted ones. An indication of both CMV infection and matching HLA type came from public TCR beta signatures.

This CDR3 is 11 amino acids long. V lost 6 bases, J lost 15 bases, and 8 bases stayed unmatched. Study observations and caveats: CMV-specific TCR beta clonotypes restricted by HLA-C dominated the ex vivo response. People with CMV and the relevant HLA were identified by cumulative public TCR beta family frequency.

On this clonotype: Its antigen is as yet unknown.

MiXCR was run by TCRdb on the reads, yielding one entry per CDR3 protein. This table holds under 500,000 distinct CDR3 sequences, approximately 46% found once. The material was cultured PBMCs, obtained from culture after CMV antigen stimulation. The sequence was obtained from a human donor in good health (CMV status not recorded). Some clones in this sample may be carry-over from other donors' samples. V and J are TRBV12-3 or TRBV12-4 and TRBJ2-1, with TRBD2 matching over 7 bases. The CDR3 DNA sequence: TGTGCCAGCAGGGCCGGGGGGTCTGCGTTCTTC. Translating it yields CASRAGGSAFF.